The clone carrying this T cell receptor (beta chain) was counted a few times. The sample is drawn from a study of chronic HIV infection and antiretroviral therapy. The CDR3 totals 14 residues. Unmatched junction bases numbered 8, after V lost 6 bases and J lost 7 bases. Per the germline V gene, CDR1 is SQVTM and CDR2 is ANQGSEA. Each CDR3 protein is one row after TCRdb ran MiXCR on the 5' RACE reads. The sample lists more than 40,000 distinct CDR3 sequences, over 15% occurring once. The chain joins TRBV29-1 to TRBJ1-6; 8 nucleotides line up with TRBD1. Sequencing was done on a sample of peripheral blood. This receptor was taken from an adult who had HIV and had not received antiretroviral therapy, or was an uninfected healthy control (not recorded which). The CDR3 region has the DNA TGCAGCGTGACAACAGGGGGATGGAATTCACCCCTCCACTTT. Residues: CSVTTGGWNSPLHF.